The next 10 T cell receptor beta chains were all read from a single sample in a study of metastatic and nonmetastatic thyroid tumors. Every patient underwent thyroid surgery untreated. TCRdb re-called clones from the PCR reads using MiXCR. The sample includes around 6,600 clones, 27% of them seen just once. The material sequenced was adjacent normal tissue. Receptors originate from a male donor with papillary thyroid cancer or a benign thyroid nodule (not recorded which). Some clones in this sample may be carry-over from other donors' samples.

In the case of this clone: A single base separates this from a much larger clone, so it may be a read error. This chain joins TRBV5-1 and TRBJ1-1; a weak D match, TRBD1 (5 bases). V dropped 6 bases and J dropped 1 base, with 10 bases sitting between them. CDR1 and CDR2 from the germline V gene are SGHRS and YFSETQ. The CDR3 length is 13 residues. CDR3 sequence: CASIRDANTEAFF. Written as DNA, the CDR3 is TGCGCCAGCATCAGGGATGCGAACACTGAAGCTTTCTTT.

This clone showed up just a few times. This chain uses TRBV19 with TRBJ2-5; D may be TRBD2 (5 bases). The germline CDR1 and CDR2 sequences are LNHDA and SQIVND (reference sequence). CDR3 length: 13 amino acids. V lost 5 bases to trimming and J lost 0 bases, with 7 bases between them. The CDR3 region is CASSLAYQETQYF. The CDR3 DNA reads TGTGCCAGTAGTCTAGCTTACCAAGAGACCCAGTACTTC.

V and J are TRBV20-1 and TRBJ2-5; TRBD2 might be the D (6 bases). The CDR3 covers 11 residues. V was shortened by 5 bases and J by 5 bases, with 9 bases between the two germline ends. Germline CDR1 reads DFQATT; CDR2 reads SNEGSKA (reference sequence). In DNA, the CDR3 is TGCAGTGCTGCTAGCGTTGAGACCCAGTACTTC. Translated: CSAASVETQYF.

This clone was observed a few times. The chain uses TRBV9 and TRBJ2-7, with TRBD2 identical over 7 bases. The germline V gene encodes CDR1 SGDLS and CDR2 YYNGEE. CDR3 size: 17 residues. Unmatched junction bases numbered 12, after V lost 0 bases and J lost 3 bases. The CDR3 loop is CASSVGGGAGVRYEQYF. The CDR3 coding sequence is TGTGCCAGCAGCGTAGGGGGTGGGGCGGGAGTCCGCTACGAGCAGTACTTC.

This clone appeared many times. This rearrangement joins TRBV5-4 to TRBJ1-2; D might be TRBD1 (6 bases). Germline values: CDR1 SGHNT, CDR2 YYREEE (reference sequence). CDR3 length: 15 amino acids. Trimming removed 3 bases at V and 6 bases at J, with 18 bases between. This CDR3 is CASSWYVQGEHGYTF. The DNA for the CDR3 is TGTGCCAGCAGCTGGTATGTACAGGGAGAGCATGGCTACACCTTC.

Sample share makes this clone large. The rearrangement links TRBV10-3 to TRBJ2-7; perhaps TRBD1 as D (6 bases). Germline V gene sequence: CDR1 ENHRY, CDR2 SYGVKD. Trimming took off 4 bases at V and 5 bases at J, with 12 bases between the two ends. The CDR3 contains 13 residues. CDR3 loop: CAISGGPWDEQYF. CDR3 DNA sequence: TGTGCCATCAGTGGGGGGCCCTGGGACGAGCAGTACTTC.

There are many counts of this clone. V and J are TRBV9 and TRBJ1-1; D is ambiguous. Germline CDR1 reads SGDLS; CDR2 reads YYNGEE. With 0 bases removed from V and 5 bases from J, the gap between germline ends came to 11 bases. The CDR3 runs 14 residues. The DNA of the CDR3 is TGTGCCAGCAGCGTAGGAGGAGTTAGGACTGAAGCTTTCTTT. Its protein is CASSVGGVRTEAFF.

This rearrangement joins TRBV30 to TRBJ1-6; maybe TRBD1 (6 bases). The germline gives CDR1 GTSNPN, CDR2 SVGIG (reference sequence). With 0 bases removed from V and 4 bases from J, the gap between germline ends came to 10 bases. The CDR3 is 15 amino acids. The CDR3 reads CAWSVGDTYNSPLHF. The DNA for the CDR3 is TGTGCCTGGAGTGTAGGGGACACTTATAATTCACCCCTCCACTTT.

This clone was detected a few times. The chain links TRBV11-3 to TRBJ2-1; D not certain. The V end lost 1 base, the J end lost 4 bases, and 5 bases lay between the germline ends. Germline V lookup: CDR1 SGHNT, CDR2 YENEEA. This CDR3 has 13 residues. CDR3 bases: TGTGCCAGCAGCTTAGGGAATTACAATGAGCAGTTCTTC. Protein: CASSLGNYNEQFF.

This clone occurred a few times. The chain joins TRBV6-2 or TRBV6-3 to TRBJ2-1, with TRBD2 identical over 14 bases. The germline gives CDR1 MNHEY, CDR2 SVGEGT. With 6 bases clipped from V and 8 bases from J, the junction kept 9 bases outside the gene matches. This CDR3 is 16 amino acids long. Here the CDR3 DNA reads TGTGCCAGCAGCCGACTAGCGGGGGGGCCCGGCGATGAGCAGTTCTTC. Protein product: CASSRLAGGPGDEQFF.